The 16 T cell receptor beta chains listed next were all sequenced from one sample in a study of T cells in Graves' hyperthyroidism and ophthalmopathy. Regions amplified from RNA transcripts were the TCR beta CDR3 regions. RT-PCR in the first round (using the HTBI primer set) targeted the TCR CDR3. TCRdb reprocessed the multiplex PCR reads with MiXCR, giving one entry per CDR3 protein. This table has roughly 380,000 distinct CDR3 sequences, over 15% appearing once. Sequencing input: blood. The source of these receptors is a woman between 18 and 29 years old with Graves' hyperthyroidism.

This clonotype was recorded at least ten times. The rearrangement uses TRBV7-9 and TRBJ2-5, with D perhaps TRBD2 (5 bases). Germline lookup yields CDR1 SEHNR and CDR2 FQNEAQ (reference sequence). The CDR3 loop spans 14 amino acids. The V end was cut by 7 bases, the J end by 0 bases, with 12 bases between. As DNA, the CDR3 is TGTGCCAGCACCGACTGGGGAGACCAAGAGACCCAGTACTTC. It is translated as CASTDWGDQETQYF.

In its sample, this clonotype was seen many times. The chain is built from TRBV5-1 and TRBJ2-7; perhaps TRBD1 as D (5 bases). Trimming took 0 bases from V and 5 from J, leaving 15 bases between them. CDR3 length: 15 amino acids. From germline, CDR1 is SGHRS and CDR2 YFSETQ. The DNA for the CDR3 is TGCGCCAGCAGCTTGGAGGGGATCTTGGGAAACGAGCAGTACTTC. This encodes CASSLEGILGNEQYF.

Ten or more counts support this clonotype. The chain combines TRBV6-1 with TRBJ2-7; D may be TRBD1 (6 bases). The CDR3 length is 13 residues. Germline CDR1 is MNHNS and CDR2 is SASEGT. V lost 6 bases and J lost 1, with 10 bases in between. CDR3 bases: TGTGCCAGCAGCATCGACAGGTCCTACGAGCAGTACTTC. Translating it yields CASSIDRSYEQYF.

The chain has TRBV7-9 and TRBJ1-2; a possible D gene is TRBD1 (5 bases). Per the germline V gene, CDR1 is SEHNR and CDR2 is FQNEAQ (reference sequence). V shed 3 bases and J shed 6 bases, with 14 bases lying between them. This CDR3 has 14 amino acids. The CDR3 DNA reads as TGTGCCAGCAGCTTGGGAGGTGGGGCCGATGGCTACACCTTC. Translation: CASSLGGGADGYTF.

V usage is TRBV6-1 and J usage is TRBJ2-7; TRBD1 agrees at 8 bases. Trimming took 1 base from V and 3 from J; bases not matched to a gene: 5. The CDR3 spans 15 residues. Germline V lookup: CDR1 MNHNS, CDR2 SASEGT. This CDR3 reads CASSEVTGVDYEQYF. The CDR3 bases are TGTGCCAGCAGTGAAGTGACAGGGGTCGACTACGAGCAGTACTTC.

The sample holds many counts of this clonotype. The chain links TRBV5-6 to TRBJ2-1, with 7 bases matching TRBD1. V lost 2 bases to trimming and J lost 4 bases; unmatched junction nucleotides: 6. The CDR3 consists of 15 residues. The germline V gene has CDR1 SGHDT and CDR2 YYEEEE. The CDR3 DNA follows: TGTGCCAGCAGCTTTTTGAGGGGGCAGTACAATGAGCAGTTCTTC. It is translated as CASSFLRGQYNEQFF.

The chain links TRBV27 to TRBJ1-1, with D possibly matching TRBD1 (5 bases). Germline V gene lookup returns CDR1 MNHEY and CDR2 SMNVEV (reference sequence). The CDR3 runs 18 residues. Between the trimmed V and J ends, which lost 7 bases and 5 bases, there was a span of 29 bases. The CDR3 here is CASNSGVRGGEGPTEAFF. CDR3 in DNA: TGTGCCAGCAATAGTGGGGTTAGAGGAGGGGAGGGGCCGACTGAAGCTTTCTTT.

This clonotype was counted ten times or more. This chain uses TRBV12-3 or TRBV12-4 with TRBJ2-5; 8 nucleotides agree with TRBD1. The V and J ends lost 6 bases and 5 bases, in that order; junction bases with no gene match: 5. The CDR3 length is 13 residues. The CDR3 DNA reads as TGTGCCAGCAGGCAGGGGGCAGATGAGACCCAGTACTTC. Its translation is CASRQGADETQYF.

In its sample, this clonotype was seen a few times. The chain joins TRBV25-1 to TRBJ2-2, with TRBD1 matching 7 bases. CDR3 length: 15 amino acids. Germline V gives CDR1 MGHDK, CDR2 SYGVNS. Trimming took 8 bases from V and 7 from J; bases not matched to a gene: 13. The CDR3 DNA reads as TGTGCCAGCGCGAGTTGGGACAGAGGGCTCGGGGAGCTGTTTTTT. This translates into CASASWDRGLGELFF.

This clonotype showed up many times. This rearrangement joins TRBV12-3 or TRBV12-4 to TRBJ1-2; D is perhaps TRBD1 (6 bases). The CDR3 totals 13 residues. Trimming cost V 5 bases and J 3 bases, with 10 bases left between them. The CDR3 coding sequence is TGTGCCAGCAGTCCGACAGGCGACTATGGCTACACCTTC. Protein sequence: CASSPTGDYGYTF.

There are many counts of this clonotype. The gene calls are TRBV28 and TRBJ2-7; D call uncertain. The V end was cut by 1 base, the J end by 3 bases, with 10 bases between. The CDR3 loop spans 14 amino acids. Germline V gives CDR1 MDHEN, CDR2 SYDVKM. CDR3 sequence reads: CASSLLEGIYEQYF. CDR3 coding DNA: TGTGCCAGCAGTTTATTAGAAGGGATCTACGAGCAGTACTTC.

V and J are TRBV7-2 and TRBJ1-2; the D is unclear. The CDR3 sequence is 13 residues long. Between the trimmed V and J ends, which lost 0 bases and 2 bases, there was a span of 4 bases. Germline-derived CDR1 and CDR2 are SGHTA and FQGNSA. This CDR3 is CASSLADNYGYTF. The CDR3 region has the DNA TGTGCCAGCAGCTTAGCCGACAACTATGGCTACACCTTC.

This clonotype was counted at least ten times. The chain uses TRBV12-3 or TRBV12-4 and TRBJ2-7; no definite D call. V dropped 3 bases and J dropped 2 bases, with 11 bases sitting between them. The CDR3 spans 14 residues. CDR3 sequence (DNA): TGTGCCAGCAGTTTTGGGTCGGTCACCTACGAGCAGTACTTC. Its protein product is CASSFGSVTYEQYF.

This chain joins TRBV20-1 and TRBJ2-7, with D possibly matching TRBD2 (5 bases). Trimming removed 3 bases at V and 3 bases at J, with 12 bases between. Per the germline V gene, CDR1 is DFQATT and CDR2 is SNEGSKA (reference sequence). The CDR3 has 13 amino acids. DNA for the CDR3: TGCAGTGCTAGTGAGAGGGAGTTCTACGAGCAGTACTTC. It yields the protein CSASEREFYEQYF.

The CDR3 spells CASSQTGTYTEAFF. The DNA for the CDR3 is TGTGCCAGCAGTCAAACAGGGACATACACTGAAGCTTTCTTT. The J gene is TRBJ1-1, the V gene TRBV6-1, with D maybe TRBD1 (6 bases). The CDR3 runs 14 residues. Per the germline V gene, CDR1 is MNHNS and CDR2 is SASEGT. Trimming took off 5 bases at V and 3 bases at J, with 13 bases between the two ends.

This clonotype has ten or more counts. Written as DNA, the CDR3 is TGCAGTGCTAGAGATCCCAGCGGGGGTTACGAGCAGTACTTC. Its translation: CSARDPSGGYEQYF. V is TRBV20-1 and J is TRBJ2-7; TRBD2 matches 8 bases. The CDR3 loop spans 14 amino acids. The germline gives CDR1 DFQATT, CDR2 SNEGSKA (reference sequence). Trimming cost V 0 bases and J 4 bases; bases outside gene matches: 5.